These 9 T cell receptor beta chains originate from one sample sequenced in a study of T cells in tumors after PD-1 blockade. TCRdb's table, derived via immunoSEQ multiplex PCR, lists solely in-frame clones and lacks some. In the table there are just under 65,000 clones, roughly 70% of which are singletons. The sample consisted of PBMCs, taken after anti-PD-1 treatment. The receptors were sampled from a human donor with basal cell carcinoma.

This clone occurred a few times. This chain uses TRBV10-2 with TRBJ2-7; D is undetermined. The CDR3 totals 13 residues. In germline, CDR1 is WSHSY, CDR2 SAAADI. With 8 bases removed from V and 2 bases from J, the gap between germline ends came to 13 bases. The CDR3 DNA reads as TGCGCCAGCCAAAGAGAACGCGCCTACGAGCAGTACTTC. Amino acid sequence: CASQRERAYEQYF.

The chain employs TRBV5-1 and TRBJ2-3, with a possible D match to TRBD1 (5 bases). Germline loops: CDR1 SGHRS, CDR2 YFSETQ. The CDR3 runs 15 residues. V gave up 0 bases and J gave up 3 bases, with 11 bases separating them. The CDR3 sequence: CASSLAVQGTDTQYF. The CDR3 DNA reads TGCGCCAGCAGCTTGGCGGTCCAGGGTACAGATACGCAGTATTTT.

This chain joins TRBV7-2 and TRBJ1-5; D might be TRBD1 (6 bases). Germline V gene lookup returns CDR1 SGHTA and CDR2 FQGNSA. The CDR3 has 16 amino acids. Trimming pared 5 bases from V and 1 base from J, leaving 15 bases between. The CDR3 spells CASSLGGGQSNQPQHF. The CDR3 DNA reads TGTGCCAGCAGCCTAGGGGGGGGGCAAAGCAATCAGCCCCAGCATTTT. Using reference TRBV7-2 and TRBJ1-5 for the parts outside the CDR3, the full variable domain is GAGVSQSPSNKVTEKGKDVELRCDPISGHTALYWYRQSLGQGLEFLIYFQGNSAPDKSGLPSDRFSAERTGGSVSTLTIQRTQQEDSAVYLCASSLGGGQSNQPQHFGDGTRLSIL.

This clone occurred once. The chain joins TRBV7-2 to TRBJ2-3; 7 bases agree with TRBD2. CDR3 length equals 15 residues. Trimming took 0 bases from V and 1 from J; bases not matched to a gene: 1. In germline, CDR1 is SGHTA, CDR2 FQGNSA. The chain's CDR3 is CASSLAGRGTDTQYF. The CDR3 DNA reads as TGTGCCAGCAGCTTAGCGGGGAGGGGCACAGATACGCAGTATTTT.

The chain has TRBV29-1 and TRBJ1-5; the match to TRBD1 covers 7 bases. CDR3 length: 16 amino acids. The V segment lost 0 bases and the J segment 3 bases; nucleotides outside the gene matches: 8. Germline V gene lookup returns CDR1 SQVTM and CDR2 ANQGSEA. For the CDR3, the DNA is TGCAGCGTTGAAGATGCGGGGACAGCTTTCAATCAGCCCCAGCATTTT. Its protein is CSVEDAGTAFNQPQHF.

This chain joins TRBV6-6 and TRBJ2-2, with unresolved D. Germline V gene sequence: CDR1 MNHNY, CDR2 SVGAGI (reference sequence). Deletions cut 6 bases from V and 6 bases from J, with 11 bases between. The CDR3 has 13 amino acids. The CDR3 sequence is CASRTSNAGELFF. The CDR3 bases are TGTGCCAGCAGAACCTCTAACGCCGGGGAGCTGTTTTTT.

This chain uses TRBV18 with TRBJ2-7; 10 bases line up with TRBD2. Germline V gene data show CDR1 as KGHSH and CDR2 as LQKENI. Germline trimming cut 3 bases from V and 5 bases from J; bases unmatched to any gene: 4. CDR3 length: 14 amino acids. The CDR3 DNA reads as TGTGCCAGCTCACCTGGGACTAGCGCCCACGAGCAGTACTTC. As protein: CASSPGTSAHEQYF.

The rearrangement uses TRBV3-1 (or the pseudogene TRBV3-2) and TRBJ1-3; D gene ambiguous. Germline CDR1 LGHDT, CDR2 YNNKEL (reference sequence). Trimming took 3 bases from V and 0 from J, leaving 9 bases between them. The CDR3 covers 15 residues. CDR3 in DNA: TGTGCCAGCAGCCAGGTTTTAAGCTCTGGAAACACCATATATTTT. Encoded protein: CASSQVLSSGNTIYF.

The chain recombines TRBV29-1 with TRBJ2-5, with D possibly matching TRBD2 (6 bases). CDR3 length: 10 residues. CDR1 SQVTM and CDR2 ANQGSEA come from the germline V gene. CDR3 sequence: CTWGEETQYF. The CDR3 nucleotides are TGCACCTGGGGGGAGGAGACCCAGTACTTC. Variable domain in full (rest from reference TRBV29-1 and TRBJ2-5): SAVISQKPSRDICQRGTSLTIQCQVDSQVTMMFWYRQQPGQSLTLIATANQGSEATYESGFVIDKFPISRPNLTFSTLTVSNMSPEDSSIYLCTWGEETQYFGPGTRLLVL.